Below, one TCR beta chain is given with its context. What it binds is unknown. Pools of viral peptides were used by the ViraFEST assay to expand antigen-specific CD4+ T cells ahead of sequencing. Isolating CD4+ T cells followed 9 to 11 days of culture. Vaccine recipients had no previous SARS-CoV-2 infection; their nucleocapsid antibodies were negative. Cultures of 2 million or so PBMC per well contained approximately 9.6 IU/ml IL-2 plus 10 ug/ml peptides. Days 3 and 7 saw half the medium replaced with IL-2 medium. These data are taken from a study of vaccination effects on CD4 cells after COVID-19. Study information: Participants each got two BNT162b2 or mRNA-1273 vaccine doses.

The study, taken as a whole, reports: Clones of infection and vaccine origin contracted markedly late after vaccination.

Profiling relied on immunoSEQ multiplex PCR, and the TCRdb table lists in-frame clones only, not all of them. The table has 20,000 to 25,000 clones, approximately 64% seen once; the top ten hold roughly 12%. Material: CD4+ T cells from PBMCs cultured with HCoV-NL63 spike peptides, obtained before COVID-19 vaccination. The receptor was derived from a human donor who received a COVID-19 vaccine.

CDR3 in DNA: TGTGCCAGCAGCCAAGATCTCTCGAGTTACACTGAAGCTTTCTTT. It specifies CASSQDLSSYTEAFF. The V gene is TRBV14, the J gene TRBJ1-1; D is uncertain. V was shortened by 0 bases and J by 3 bases, with 11 bases between the two germline ends. CDR3 length: 15 amino acids. Per germline, CDR1 SGHDN and CDR2 FVKESK.